This T cell receptor (beta chain) was identified during a study of control samples from healthy donors and cancer patients. There are 13 residues in the CDR3. CDR1 is SEHNR, CDR2 FQNEAQ, per germline (reference sequence). The V end was cut by 5 bases, the J end by 4 bases, with 11 bases between. Produced via immunoSEQ multiplex PCR; TCRdb's table is partial and in-frame only. The sample has nearly 200,000 clones, 91% seen once. The clonotype originates from a man aged 30 to 39 in good health. The chain carries TRBV7-9 and TRBJ1-2, with no clear D. Source material: blood. DNA for the CDR3: TGTGCCAGCAGCCCCATTGAAGCCTATGGCTACACCTTC. Translation gives CASSPIEAYGYTF.